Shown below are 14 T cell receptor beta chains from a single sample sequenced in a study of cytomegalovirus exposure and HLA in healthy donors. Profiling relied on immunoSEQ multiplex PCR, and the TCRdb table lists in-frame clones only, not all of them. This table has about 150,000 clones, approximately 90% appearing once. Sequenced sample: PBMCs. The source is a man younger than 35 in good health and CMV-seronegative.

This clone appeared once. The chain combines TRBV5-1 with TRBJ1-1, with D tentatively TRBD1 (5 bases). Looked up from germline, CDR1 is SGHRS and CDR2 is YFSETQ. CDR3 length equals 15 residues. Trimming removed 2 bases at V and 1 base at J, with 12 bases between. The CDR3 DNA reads TGCGCCAGCAGCTTCGGGGGGGTTCGGAACACTGAAGCTTTCTTT. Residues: CASSFGGVRNTEAFF.

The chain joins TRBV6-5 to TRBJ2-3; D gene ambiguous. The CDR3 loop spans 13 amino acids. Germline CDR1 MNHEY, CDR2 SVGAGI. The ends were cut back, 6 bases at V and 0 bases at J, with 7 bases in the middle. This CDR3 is CASRFESTDTQYF. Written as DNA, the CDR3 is TGTGCCAGCAGATTTGAGAGCACAGATACGCAGTATTTT.

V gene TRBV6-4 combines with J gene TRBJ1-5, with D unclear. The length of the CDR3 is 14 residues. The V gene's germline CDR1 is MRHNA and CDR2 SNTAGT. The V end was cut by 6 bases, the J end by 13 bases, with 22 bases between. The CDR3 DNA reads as TGTGCCAGCAGCCCGGAGGATGCGTCAAGCTCACAGCATTTT. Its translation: CASSPEDASSSQHF.

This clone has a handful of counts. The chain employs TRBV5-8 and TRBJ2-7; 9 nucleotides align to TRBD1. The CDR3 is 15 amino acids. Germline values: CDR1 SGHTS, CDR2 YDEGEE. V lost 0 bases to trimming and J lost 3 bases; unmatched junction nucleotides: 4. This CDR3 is CASSLAGTGSYEQYF. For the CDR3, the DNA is TGTGCCAGCAGCTTGGCCGGGACAGGGAGCTACGAGCAGTACTTC.

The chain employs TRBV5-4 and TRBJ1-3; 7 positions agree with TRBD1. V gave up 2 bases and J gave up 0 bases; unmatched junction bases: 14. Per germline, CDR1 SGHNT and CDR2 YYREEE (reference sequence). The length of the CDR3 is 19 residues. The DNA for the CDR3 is TGTGCCAGCAGCTTCCTGAATAACAGGGGACTCTCCTCTGGAAACACCATATATTTT. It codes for CASSFLNNRGLSSGNTIYF. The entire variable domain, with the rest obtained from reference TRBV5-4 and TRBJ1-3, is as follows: ETGVTQSPTHLIKTRGQQVTLRCSSQSGHNTVSWYQQALGQGPQFIFQYYREEENGRGNFPPRFSGLQFPNYSSELNVNALELDDSALYLCASSFLNNRGLSSGNTIYFGEGSWLTVV.

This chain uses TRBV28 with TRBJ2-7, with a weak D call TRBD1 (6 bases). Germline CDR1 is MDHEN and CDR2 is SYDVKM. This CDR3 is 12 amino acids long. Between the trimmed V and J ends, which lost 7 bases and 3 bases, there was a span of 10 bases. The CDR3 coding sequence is TGTGCCAGCACGACAGGAGTCTACGAGCAGTACTTC. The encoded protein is CASTTGVYEQYF.

The CDR3 reads CASSEMRVPSNYGYTF. CDR3 nucleotide sequence: TGTGCCAGCAGTGAAATGAGGGTCCCCTCTAACTATGGCTACACCTTC. The V call is TRBV2, the J call TRBJ1-2; D unresolved. Trimming removed 2 bases from V and 0 bases from J, with 13 bases in between. Germline loops: CDR1 SNHLY, CDR2 FYNNEI. The CDR3 is 16 amino acids.

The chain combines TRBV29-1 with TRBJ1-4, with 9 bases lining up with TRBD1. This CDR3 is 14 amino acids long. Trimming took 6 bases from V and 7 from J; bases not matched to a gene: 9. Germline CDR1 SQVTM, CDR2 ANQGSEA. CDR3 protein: CSVLTGTGSEKLFF. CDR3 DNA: TGCAGCGTCCTCACCGGGACAGGGAGTGAAAAACTGTTTTTT.

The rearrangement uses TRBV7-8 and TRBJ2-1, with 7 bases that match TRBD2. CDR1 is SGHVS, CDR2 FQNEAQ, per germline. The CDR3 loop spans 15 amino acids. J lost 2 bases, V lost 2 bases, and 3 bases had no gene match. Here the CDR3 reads CASSLSGTAYNEQFF. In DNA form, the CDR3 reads TGTGCCAGCAGCTTAAGCGGGACCGCCTACAATGAGCAGTTCTTC.

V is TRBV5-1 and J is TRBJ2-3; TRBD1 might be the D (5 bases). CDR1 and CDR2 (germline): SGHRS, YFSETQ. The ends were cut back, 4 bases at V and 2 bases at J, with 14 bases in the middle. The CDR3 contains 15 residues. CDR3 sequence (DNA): TGCGCCAGCAGCCAACTTACAGGAAACACAGATACGCAGTATTTT. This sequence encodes CASSQLTGNTDTQYF. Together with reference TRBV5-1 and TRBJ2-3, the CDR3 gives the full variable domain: KAGVTQTPRYLIKTRGQQVTLSCSPISGHRSVSWYQQTPGQGLQFLFEYFSETQRNKGNFPGRFSGRQFSNSRSEMNVSTLELGDSALYLCASSQLTGNTDTQYFGPGTRLTVL.

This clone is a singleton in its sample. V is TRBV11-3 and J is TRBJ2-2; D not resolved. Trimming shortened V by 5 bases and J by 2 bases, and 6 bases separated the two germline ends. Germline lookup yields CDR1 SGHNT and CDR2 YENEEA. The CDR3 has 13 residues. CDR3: CASSPVNTGELFF. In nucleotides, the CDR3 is TGTGCCAGCAGCCCCGTCAACACCGGGGAGCTGTTTTTT. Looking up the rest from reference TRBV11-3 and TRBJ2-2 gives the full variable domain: EAGVVQSPRYKIIEKKQPVAFWCNPISGHNTLYWYLQNLGQGPELLIRYENEEAVDDSQLPKDRFSAERLKGVDSTLKIQPAELGDSAVYLCASSPVNTGELFFGEGSRLTVL.

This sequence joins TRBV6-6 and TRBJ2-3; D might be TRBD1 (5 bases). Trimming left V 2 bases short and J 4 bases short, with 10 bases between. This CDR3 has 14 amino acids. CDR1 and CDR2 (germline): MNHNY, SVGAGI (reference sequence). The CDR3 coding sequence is TGTGCCAGCAGTTACCAGGGATGGGCAGATACGCAGTATTTT. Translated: CASSYQGWADTQYF.

CDR3 in amino acids: CASSQSYRDGYTF. As DNA, the CDR3 is TGTGCCAGCAGCCAATCATACAGGGATGGCTACACCTTC. The J gene is TRBJ1-2, the V gene TRBV14; maybe TRBD1 (6 bases). Trimming took 2 bases from V and 6 from J, leaving 10 bases between them. Germline CDR1 reads SGHDN; CDR2 reads FVKESK. The CDR3 length is 13 residues.

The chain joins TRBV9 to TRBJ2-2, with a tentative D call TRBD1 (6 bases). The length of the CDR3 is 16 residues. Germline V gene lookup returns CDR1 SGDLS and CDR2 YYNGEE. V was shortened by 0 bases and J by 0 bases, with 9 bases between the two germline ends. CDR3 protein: CASSVAGASNTGELFF. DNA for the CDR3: TGTGCCAGCAGCGTAGCAGGGGCTTCGAACACCGGGGAGCTGTTTTTT.